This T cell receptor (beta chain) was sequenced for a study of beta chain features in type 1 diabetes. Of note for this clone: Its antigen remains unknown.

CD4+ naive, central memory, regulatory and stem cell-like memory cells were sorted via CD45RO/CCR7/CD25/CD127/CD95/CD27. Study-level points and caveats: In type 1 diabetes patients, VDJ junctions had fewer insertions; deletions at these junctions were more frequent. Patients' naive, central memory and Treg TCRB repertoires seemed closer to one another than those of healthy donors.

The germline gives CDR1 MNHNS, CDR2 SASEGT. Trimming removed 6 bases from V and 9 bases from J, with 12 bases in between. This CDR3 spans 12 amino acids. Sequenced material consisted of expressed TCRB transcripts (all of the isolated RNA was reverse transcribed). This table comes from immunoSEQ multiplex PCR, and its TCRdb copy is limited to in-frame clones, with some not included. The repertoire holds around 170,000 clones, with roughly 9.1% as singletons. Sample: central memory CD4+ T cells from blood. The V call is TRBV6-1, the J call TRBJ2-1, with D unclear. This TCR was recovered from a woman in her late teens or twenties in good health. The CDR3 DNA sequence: TGTGCCAGCAGCGGAAGCCGGGTTGAGCAGTTCTTC. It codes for CASSGSRVEQFF.